This T cell receptor (beta chain) was recorded in a study of blood T cell repertoires in COVID-19 (dated by TCRdb to about 2020). Context from the whole study: The collaborator samples originated in the United States, Italy and Spain and spanned the acute and convalescent phases of COVID-19. A de-identified subject ID, COVID-19 status, age in years and sex were almost always included in the sample metadata. The repertoires were released in a freely available public database meant as a resource for research on the immune response to SARS-CoV-2. The samples were drawn from two sources: the first 160 participants of the ongoing ImmuneRACE study, and approximately 1,300 subjects contributed by 6 global collaborators. Subjects who had been exposed to COVID-19, were actively infected with it, or had recovered from it provided the deeply sampled blood TCRbeta repertoires that made up the dataset. The prospective study material was composed of cDNA or gDNA derived from T cells, B-cell-depleted T cells, or PBMCs. Where HLA class I and class II types were available, the types were taken from metadata supplied by the sample provider, not from assay-based typing. What the study reported, not specific to this receptor: The quantity of clinical and demographic metadata differed by source and by participant and was supplied without curation.

As to this clone: The clone's antigen remains unknown. Within one base of it there is no much larger clone, and no base qualities were kept.

Whole blood was collected in K2EDTA tubes by collaborating institutions according to the institutions' own protocols. For TCRbeta analysis, collaborator samples were shipped as frozen whole blood, as isolated PBMCs, or as DNA extracted from either sample type. TCRbeta CDR3 regions were amplified from genomic DNA using the immunoSEQ Assay, a bias-controlled multiplex PCR. Concerning the study's data processing: Nucleated cell counts per sample were estimated from amplification of reference gene primers within the assay. To quantify the absolute abundance of each unique TCRbeta CDR3 rearrangement, sequence reads were collapsed and filtered. For each sample, productive Simpson clonality was calculated as the square root of Simpson's diversity index across productive rearrangements. Here the immuneACCESS table is served through TCRdb, limited to in-frame sequences with V and J called. Missing clones are a known gap in these copies; in checked studies unresolved V genes cover under half, and the rest lacks a known reason. The V and J calls and clone size are taken from that table; D and trimming were inferred from the DNA. A total of 87,000 or so clones appear in this sample, more than 75% of them only once. The ten biggest clones cover roughly 4.5% of the sample.

The CDR1 and CDR2 encoded by the germline V gene are SGHDT and YYEEEE. Germline trimming amounts to 1 base on V and 6 bases on J, with 16 as the count of junction bases outside the gene matches. The CDR3 spans 17 residues, from the cysteine through the phenylalanine. The only DNA kept is the CDR3, 51 bases in frame from the first base. Sequencing used peripheral blood. This receptor was identified in a woman aged 80 or over with acute or convalescent COVID-19. The rearranged segments are TRBV5-6 and TRBJ2-7; 7 of the junction bases match TRBD1. The sequence in DNA is TGTGCCAGCAGCTTGAACAGGGGTTTGATCGCCCGAGGCGAGCAGTACTTC. Its product reads: CASSLNRGLIARGEQYF.